Each of the 31 T cell receptor beta chains below was sequenced from the same sample in a study of blood T cell repertoires in COVID-19. TCRdb's table, derived via immunoSEQ multiplex PCR, lists solely in-frame clones and lacks some. This sample has roughly 220,000 clones, with around 83% found just once. The specimen sequenced was peripheral blood. The source is a woman in her fifties or sixties with COVID-19, enrolled during active disease.

The V gene is TRBV6-4, the J gene TRBJ2-3; 10 bases are a match to TRBD2. Trimming removed 2 bases from V and 1 base from J; junction bases left unmatched: 3. The CDR3 sequence is 16 residues long. The germline gives CDR1 MRHNA, CDR2 SNTAGT. The CDR3 nucleotides are TGTGCCAGCAGTGACCTAGCGGGGGCCGGCACAGATACGCAGTATTTT. It codes for CASSDLAGAGTDTQYF.

The CDR3 nucleotides read TGTGCCAGCAGTATGACAGGTGCTAATGAAAAACTGTTTTTT. Protein: CASSMTGANEKLFF. The chain is built from TRBV27 and TRBJ1-4; D possibly corresponds to TRBD1 (6 bases). The ends were cut back, 5 bases at V and 3 bases at J, with 10 bases in the middle. Germline CDR1 MNHEY, CDR2 SMNVEV (reference sequence). The CDR3 length is 14 residues.

This clone has a single count. The chain recombines TRBV5-1 with TRBJ1-6; 10 positions match TRBD1. V gave up 0 bases and J gave up 7 bases; unmatched junction bases: 1. Germline CDR1 and CDR2: SGHRS and YFSETQ. The CDR3 has 15 residues. CDR3: CASSLEDRGNSPLHF. The CDR3 DNA sequence: TGCGCCAGCAGCTTGGAGGACAGGGGGAATTCACCCCTCCACTTT.

The gene calls are TRBV5-1 and TRBJ2-2; 8 bases line up with TRBD2. Germline-derived CDR1 and CDR2 are SGHRS and YFSETQ. The CDR3 is made up of 16 amino acids. The V gene end was trimmed by 3 bases and the J gene end by 4 bases; junction bases not matched to a gene: 8. This chain's CDR3 is CASSSLGGAGTGELFF. As DNA, the CDR3 is TGCGCCAGCAGCTCACTCGGGGGGGCAGGCACCGGGGAGCTGTTTTTT.

The rearrangement uses TRBV5-6 and TRBJ1-3; TRBD1 agrees at 9 bases. This CDR3 comprises 15 residues. In germline, CDR1 is SGHDT, CDR2 YYEEEE. V was pared by 2 bases and J by 4 bases, with 4 bases of the junction left unmatched. CDR3 loop: CASSFRTGVGNTIYF. The CDR3 nucleotides read TGTGCCAGCAGCTTTAGGACAGGGGTCGGAAACACCATATATTTT.

The V and J genes are TRBV6-5 and TRBJ2-1; perhaps TRBD1 as D (6 bases). The CDR3 has 14 residues. Trimming took off 2 bases at V and 3 bases at J, with 8 bases between the two ends. CDR1 is MNHEY, CDR2 SVGAGI, per germline. CDR3 in DNA: TGTGCCAGCAGTTACGGGGGCCTCTACAATGAGCAGTTCTTC. It specifies CASSYGGLYNEQFF.

J is TRBJ1-5 and V is TRBV27, with D possibly TRBD1 on 5 matching bases. The germline V and J ends were trimmed by 2 bases and 5 bases, with 22 bases remaining between them. The CDR3 loop spans 18 amino acids. Looked up from germline, CDR1 is MNHEY and CDR2 is SMNVEV (reference sequence). This chain's CDR3 is CASSLVTPRVPSHQPQHF. CDR3 sequence (DNA): TGTGCCAGCAGTTTAGTCACACCCAGGGTACCGAGTCATCAGCCCCAGCATTTT.

The chain combines TRBV20-1 with TRBJ2-4; 7 bases are shared with TRBD2. Germline loops: CDR1 DFQATT, CDR2 SNEGSKA (reference sequence). V lost 3 bases, J lost 7 bases, and 12 bases stayed unmatched. The CDR3 has 15 amino acids. The CDR3 DNA is TGCAGTGCTAGTACTAACCTCCGGGGGGTGAACATTCAGTACTTC. This translates into CSASTNLRGVNIQYF.

This chain links TRBV30 with TRBJ2-7, with D possibly TRBD1 on 6 matching bases. The CDR3 runs to 15 residues. Trimming shortened V by 2 bases and J by 4 bases, and 18 bases separated the two germline ends. Germline loops: CDR1 GTSNPN, CDR2 SVGIG (reference sequence). The DNA for the CDR3 is TGTGCCTGGAGTTTCAAGGGGAAAGGGGGTTACGAGCAGTACTTC. It translates to CAWSFKGKGGYEQYF.

The rearrangement uses TRBV5-4 and TRBJ2-1; TRBD1 matches 7 bases. This CDR3 is 14 amino acids long. V lost 3 bases, J lost 10 bases, and 10 bases stayed unmatched. CDR1 SGHNT and CDR2 YYREEE come from the germline V gene (reference sequence). This CDR3 is CASSYRTGVIEQFF. The CDR3 DNA reads TGTGCCAGCAGCTACAGAACAGGGGTAATAGAGCAGTTCTTC.

V usage is TRBV30 and J usage is TRBJ1-1; D possibly corresponds to TRBD1 (5 bases). V was trimmed by 4 bases and J by 5 bases, leaving 14 bases between them. CDR1 and CDR2 from the germline V gene are GTSNPN and SVGIG (reference sequence). The CDR3 spans 13 residues. DNA of the CDR3: TGTGCCTGGACTCAGGGCTACGGTACTGAAGCTTTCTTT. Protein product: CAWTQGYGTEAFF.

The rearrangement links TRBV6-5 to TRBJ1-3, with 8 bases identical to TRBD1. Germline V CDR1 and CDR2: MNHEY, SVGAGI. V was clipped by 4 bases and J by 3 bases; unmatched bases: 5. The CDR3 sequence is 15 residues long. The CDR3 DNA is TGTGCCAGCAGTTTCTCGGACAGGGTTGGAAACACCATATATTTT. Translated, it gives CASSFSDRVGNTIYF.

V usage is TRBV2 and J usage is TRBJ1-1; a possible D gene is TRBD1 (5 bases). CDR1 is SNHLY and CDR2 is FYNNEI in the germline V gene. This CDR3 has 13 amino acids. Trimming stripped 5 bases from V and 5 bases from J, with 12 bases between. CDR3 nucleotide sequence: TGTGCCAGCAGTAAGGAGAAGGGGACTGAAGCTTTCTTT. Amino acid sequence: CASSKEKGTEAFF.

This sequence joins TRBV5-8 and TRBJ2-6; 7 nucleotides align to TRBD1. Germline CDR1 SGHTS, CDR2 YDEGEE. With 2 bases clipped from V and 0 bases from J, the junction kept 11 bases outside the gene matches. The CDR3 is 19 amino acids. The CDR3 DNA sequence: TGTGCCAGCAGCTTCGTGAGAGGGGGCGGAGCCTCTGGGGCCAACGTCCTGACTTTC. The encoded protein is CASSFVRGGGASGANVLTF.

The rearrangement joins TRBV9 to TRBJ1-2, with 7 positions matching TRBD1. Germline CDR1 and CDR2: SGDLS and YYNGEE. J lost 5 bases, V lost 0 bases, and 7 bases had no gene match. The CDR3 extends over 15 amino acids. This CDR3 reads CASSVELGGLYGYTF. Here the CDR3 DNA reads TGTGCCAGCAGCGTAGAGTTAGGGGGCCTATATGGCTACACCTTC.

This chain links TRBV11-2 with TRBJ2-1, with 10 bases aligning to TRBD2. CDR1 and CDR2 from the germline V gene are SGHAT and FQNNGV. V shed 0 bases and J 7 bases; nucleotides not matched to a gene: 6. The CDR3 sequence is 16 residues long. The CDR3, as DNA: TGTGCCAGCAGCTTAGATCCGGGACTAGCGAGGAATGAGCAGTTCTTC. This translates into CASSLDPGLARNEQFF.

V usage is TRBV28 and J usage is TRBJ1-2, with 9 positions matching TRBD1. V was pared by 4 bases and J by 8 bases, with 11 bases of the junction left unmatched. This CDR3 is 15 amino acids long. Germline V gene data show CDR1 as MDHEN and CDR2 as SYDVKM. CDR3: CASSSDRGRFGGYTF. For the CDR3, the DNA is TGTGCCAGCAGTTCGGACAGGGGTAGATTCGGGGGCTACACCTTC.

About this clone itself: The junction and the germline gene differ at one end; a read error may be behind it. V gene TRBV14 combines with J gene TRBJ2-1; TRBD1 is a possible D gene (5 bases). The CDR3 loop spans 15 amino acids. Germline CDR1 and CDR2: SGHDN and FVKESK. CDR3 residues: CASSQWGRSYSEQFF. The DNA for the CDR3 is TGTGCCAGCAGCCAGTGGGGCCGAAGTTACAGTGAGCAGTTCTTC.

This clone appeared once. Additional DNA sequences in this sample encode the identical CDR3. The chain combines TRBV11-3 with TRBJ2-7; D gene ambiguous. Trimming shortened V by 1 base and J by 0 bases, and 7 bases separated the two germline ends. This CDR3 contains 14 residues. From germline, CDR1 is SGHNT and CDR2 YENEEA. Here the CDR3 reads CASSLGGSSYEQYF. Here the CDR3 DNA reads TGTGCCAGCAGCTTAGGAGGAAGCTCCTACGAGCAGTACTTC.

CDR3 coding DNA: TGTGCCAGCAGCCCATTATACGGTGGGGCCAACGTCCTGACTTTC. Amino acid sequence: CASSPLYGGANVLTF. V gene TRBV5-8 combines with J gene TRBJ2-6, with D uncertain. V lost 4 bases and J lost 3, with 11 bases in between. Germline V gene sequence: CDR1 SGHTS, CDR2 YDEGEE. The CDR3 runs 15 residues. Together with reference TRBV5-8 and TRBJ2-6, the CDR3 gives the full variable domain: EAGVTQSPTHLIKTRGQQATLRCSPISGHTSVYWYQQALGLGLQFLLWYDEGEERNRGNFPPRFSGRQFPNYSSELNVNALELEDSALYLCASSPLYGGANVLTFGAGSRLTVL.

The V and J genes are TRBV11-2 and TRBJ2-1, with 12 bases aligning to TRBD2. The length of the CDR3 is 18 residues. Losses at the gene ends were 1 base for V and 0 bases for J; bases not matched to a gene: 4. CDR1 SGHAT and CDR2 FQNNGV come from the germline V gene. This CDR3 reads CASSLGTSGVSSYNEQFF. The CDR3 DNA reads as TGTGCCAGCAGCTTAGGGACTAGCGGGGTCTCCTCCTACAATGAGCAGTTCTTC.

The chain has TRBV5-1 and TRBJ1-1; 7 bases agree with TRBD1. The CDR3 runs 13 residues. V trimming: 3 bases; J trimming: 5 bases; junction bases outside the gene matches: 4. Looked up from germline, CDR1 is SGHRS and CDR2 is YFSETQ. The CDR3 bases are TGCGCCAGCAGCTCCTCAGGGGGGACTGAAGCTTTCTTT. It yields the protein CASSSSGGTEAFF.

The chain employs TRBV19 and TRBJ1-2; D might be TRBD1 (5 bases). V was trimmed by 9 bases and J by 7 bases, leaving 12 bases between them. Germline V CDR1 and CDR2: LNHDA, SQIVND (reference sequence). This CDR3 region has 11 residues. The DNA for the CDR3 is TGTGCCAGCACCTTGGGGGGTGGCTACACCTTC. Translating it yields CASTLGGGYTF.

The V call is TRBV6-1, the J call TRBJ2-2; 8 bases agree with TRBD2. The CDR3 runs to 17 residues. CDR1 and CDR2 from the germline V gene are MNHNS and SASEGT. The junction had 9 bases not matched to a gene; V was cut back by 3 bases and J by 3 bases. The CDR3 is CASSDLSRGADTGELFF. Written as DNA, the CDR3 is TGTGCCAGCAGTGACCTTTCGCGGGGGGCCGACACCGGGGAGCTGTTTTTT.

This clone came up a few times. The chain is built from TRBV7-3 and TRBJ1-1; D gene uncertain. The germline V gene encodes CDR1 SGHTA and CDR2 FQGTGA. This CDR3 spans 15 amino acids. Trimming removed 4 bases from V and 1 base from J, with 13 bases in between. CDR3 protein: CASSSRRARNTEAFF. The CDR3 DNA is TGTGCCAGCAGCTCCAGGCGGGCGAGGAACACTGAAGCTTTCTTT.

The chain employs TRBV28 and TRBJ2-1; D remains ambiguous. V lost 8 bases to trimming and J lost 5 bases, with 10 bases between them. The CDR3 is made up of 12 amino acids. Germline CDR1 and CDR2: MDHEN and SYDVKM. The CDR3 sequence: CASGWAHNEQFF. The CDR3, as DNA: TGTGCCAGCGGGTGGGCCCACAATGAGCAGTTCTTC.

This clone was counted only a few times. The V call is TRBV6-2 or TRBV6-3, the J call TRBJ2-2; 8 nucleotides match TRBD1. Germline-derived CDR1 and CDR2 are MNHEY and SVGEGT. The CDR3 extends over 17 amino acids. V lost 2 bases, J lost 1 base, and 6 bases stayed unmatched. The CDR3 DNA follows: TGTGCCAGCAGTTACCCCAGTGGGACAGGGAACACCGGGGAGCTGTTTTTT. Translation: CASSYPSGTGNTGELFF.

The V call is TRBV4-1, the J call TRBJ2-2, with a possible D match to TRBD2 (6 bases). From germline, CDR1 is MGHRA and CDR2 YSYEKL. The length of the CDR3 is 15 residues. V lost 3 bases, J lost 3 bases, and 11 bases lay in between. The CDR3 reads CASSHLTSDTGELFF. In nucleotides, the CDR3 is TGCGCCAGCAGCCATCTGACTAGTGACACCGGGGAGCTGTTTTTT.

CDR3 sequence: CASSSLPLTGSSSSPLHF. For the CDR3, the DNA is TGTGCCAGCAGCTCCCTACCATTGACAGGGTCTTCAAGTTCACCCCTCCACTTT. The chain couples TRBV5-5 to TRBJ1-6; 7 positions agree with TRBD1. This CDR3 has 18 residues. Trimming took 3 bases from V and 9 from J; bases not matched to a gene: 18. CDR1 is SGHKS, CDR2 YYEKEE, per germline (reference sequence).

The chain combines TRBV4-1 with TRBJ2-3, with 8 bases lining up with TRBD1. CDR1 is MGHRA, CDR2 YSYEKL, per germline. The CDR3 has 14 residues. J was trimmed by 8 bases and V by 8 bases; bases with no gene match: 12. The DNA for the CDR3 is TGCGCCAGCCGAGGGACAGGTCTCTCTGGTACGCAGTATTTT. Its translation is CASRGTGLSGTQYF.

This rearrangement joins TRBV19 to TRBJ2-2; 7 bases agree with TRBD1. The CDR3 has 18 residues. V lost 6 bases, J lost 1 base, and 14 bases stayed unmatched. The germline V gene has CDR1 LNHDA and CDR2 SQIVND (reference sequence). The CDR3 sequence: CASSLGTVLLRNTGELFF. CDR3 sequence (DNA): TGTGCCAGTAGCCTCGGGACAGTCCTTCTACGGAACACCGGGGAGCTGTTTTTT.